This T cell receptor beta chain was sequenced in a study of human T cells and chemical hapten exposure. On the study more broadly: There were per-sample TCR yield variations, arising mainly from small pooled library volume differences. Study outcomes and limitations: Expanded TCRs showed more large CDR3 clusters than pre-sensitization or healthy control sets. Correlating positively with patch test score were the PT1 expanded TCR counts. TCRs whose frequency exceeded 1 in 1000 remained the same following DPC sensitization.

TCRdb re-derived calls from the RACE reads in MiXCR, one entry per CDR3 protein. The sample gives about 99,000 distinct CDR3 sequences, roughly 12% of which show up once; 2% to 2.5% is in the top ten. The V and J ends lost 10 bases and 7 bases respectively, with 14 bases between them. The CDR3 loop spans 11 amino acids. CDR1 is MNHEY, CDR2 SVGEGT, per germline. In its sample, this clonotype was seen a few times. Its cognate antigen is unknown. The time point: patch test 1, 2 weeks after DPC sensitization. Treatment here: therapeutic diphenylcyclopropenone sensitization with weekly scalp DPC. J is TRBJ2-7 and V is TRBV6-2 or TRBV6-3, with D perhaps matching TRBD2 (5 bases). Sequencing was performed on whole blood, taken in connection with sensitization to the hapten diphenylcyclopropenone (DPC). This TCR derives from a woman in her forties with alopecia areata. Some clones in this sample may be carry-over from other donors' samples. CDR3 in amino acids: CAISRPGEQYF. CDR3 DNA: TGTGCCATCTCCCGTCCGGGGGAGCAGTACTTC.